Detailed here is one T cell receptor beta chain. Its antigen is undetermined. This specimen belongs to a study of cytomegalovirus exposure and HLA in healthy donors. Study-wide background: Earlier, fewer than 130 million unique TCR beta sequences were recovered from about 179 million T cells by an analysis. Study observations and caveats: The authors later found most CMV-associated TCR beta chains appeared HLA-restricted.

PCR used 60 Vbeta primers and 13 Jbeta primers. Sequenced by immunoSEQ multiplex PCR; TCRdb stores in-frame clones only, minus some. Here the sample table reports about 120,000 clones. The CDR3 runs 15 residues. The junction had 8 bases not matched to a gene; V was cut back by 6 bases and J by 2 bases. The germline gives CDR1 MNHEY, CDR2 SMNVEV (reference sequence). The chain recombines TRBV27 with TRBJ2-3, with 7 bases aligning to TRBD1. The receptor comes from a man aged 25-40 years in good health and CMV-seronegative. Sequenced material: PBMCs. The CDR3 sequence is CASSPGQTITDTQYF. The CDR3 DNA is TGTGCCAGCAGCCCGGGACAGACCATCACAGATACGCAGTATTTT.